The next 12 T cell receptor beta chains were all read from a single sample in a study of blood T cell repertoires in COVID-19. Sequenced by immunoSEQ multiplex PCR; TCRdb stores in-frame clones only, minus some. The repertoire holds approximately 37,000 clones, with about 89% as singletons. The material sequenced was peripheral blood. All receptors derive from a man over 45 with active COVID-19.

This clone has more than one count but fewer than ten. The DNA of the CDR3 is TGTGCCAGCAGCCAAGATTGGACTAGCAGCACAGATACGCAGTATTTT. Translated, it gives CASSQDWTSSTDTQYF. V and J are TRBV3-1 (or the pseudogene TRBV3-2) and TRBJ2-3, with TRBD2 matching 8 bases. The CDR3 is 16 residues long. The trim removed 0 bases at V and 0 bases at J, leaving 2 bases unmatched. CDR1 and CDR2 (germline): LGHDT, YNNKEL (reference sequence).

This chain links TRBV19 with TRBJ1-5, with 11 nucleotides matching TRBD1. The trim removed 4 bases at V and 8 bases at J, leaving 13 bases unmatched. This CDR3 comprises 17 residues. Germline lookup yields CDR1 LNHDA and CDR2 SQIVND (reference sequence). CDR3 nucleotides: TGTGCCAGTAGTAAATGGGCGGGGACAGGGGGATTGGAGCCCCAGCATTTT. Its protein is CASSKWAGTGGLEPQHF.

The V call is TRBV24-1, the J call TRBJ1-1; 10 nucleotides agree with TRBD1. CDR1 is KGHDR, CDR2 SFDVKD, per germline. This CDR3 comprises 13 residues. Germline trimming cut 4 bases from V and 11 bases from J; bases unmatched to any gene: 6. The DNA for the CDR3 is TGTGCCACCAGTGAAAGACAGGGGGCGCGCGCTTTCTTT. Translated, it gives CATSERQGARAFF.

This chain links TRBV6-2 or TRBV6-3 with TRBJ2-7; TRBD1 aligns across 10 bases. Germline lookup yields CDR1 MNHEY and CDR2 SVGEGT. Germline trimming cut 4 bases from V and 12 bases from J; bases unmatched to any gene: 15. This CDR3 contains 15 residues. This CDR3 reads CASSSPGTGAPHLYF. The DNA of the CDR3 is TGTGCCAGCAGTTCCCCCGGGACAGGGGCGCCCCACCTGTACTTC.

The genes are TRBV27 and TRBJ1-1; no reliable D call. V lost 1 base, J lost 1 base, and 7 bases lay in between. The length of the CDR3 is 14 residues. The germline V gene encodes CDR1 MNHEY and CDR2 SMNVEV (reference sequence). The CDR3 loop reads CASSLFGANTEAFF. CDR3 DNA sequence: TGTGCCAGCAGTTTATTCGGAGCGAACACTGAAGCTTTCTTT.

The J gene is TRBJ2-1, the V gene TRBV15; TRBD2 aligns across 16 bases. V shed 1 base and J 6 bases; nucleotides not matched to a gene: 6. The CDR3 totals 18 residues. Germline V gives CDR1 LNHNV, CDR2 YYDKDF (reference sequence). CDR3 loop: CATSRGGLAGGPSNEQFF. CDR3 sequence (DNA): TGTGCCACCAGCAGAGGGGGACTAGCGGGAGGGCCCAGCAATGAGCAGTTCTTC.

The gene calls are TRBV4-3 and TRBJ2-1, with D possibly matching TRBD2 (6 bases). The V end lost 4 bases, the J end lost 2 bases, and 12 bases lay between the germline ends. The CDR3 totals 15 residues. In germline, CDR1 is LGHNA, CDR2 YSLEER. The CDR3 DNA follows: TGCGCCAGCAGCCGAACGGGGGAGCCCTACAATGAGCAGTTCTTC. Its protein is CASSRTGEPYNEQFF.

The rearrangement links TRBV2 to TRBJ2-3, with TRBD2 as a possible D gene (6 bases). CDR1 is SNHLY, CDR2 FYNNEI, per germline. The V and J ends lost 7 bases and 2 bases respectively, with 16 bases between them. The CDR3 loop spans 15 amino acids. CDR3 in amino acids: CASMFGLKATDTQYF. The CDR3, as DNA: TGTGCCAGCATGTTTGGACTAAAAGCCACAGATACGCAGTATTTT.

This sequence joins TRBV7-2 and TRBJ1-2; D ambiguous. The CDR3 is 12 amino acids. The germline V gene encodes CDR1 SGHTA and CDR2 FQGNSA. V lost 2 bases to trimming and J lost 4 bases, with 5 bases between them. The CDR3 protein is CASSLPGYGYTF. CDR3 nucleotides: TGTGCCAGCAGCTTACCCGGCTATGGCTACACCTTC.

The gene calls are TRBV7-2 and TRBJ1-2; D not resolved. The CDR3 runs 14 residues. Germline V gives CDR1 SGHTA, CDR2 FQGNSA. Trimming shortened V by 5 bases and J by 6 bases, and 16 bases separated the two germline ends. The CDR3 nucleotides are TGTGCCAGCAGCAAGTTTAGGGAGGTGGATGGCTACACCTTC. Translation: CASSKFREVDGYTF.

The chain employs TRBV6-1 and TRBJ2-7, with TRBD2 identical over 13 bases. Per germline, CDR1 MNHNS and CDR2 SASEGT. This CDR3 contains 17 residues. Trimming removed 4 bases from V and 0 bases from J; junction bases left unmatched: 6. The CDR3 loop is CASSGGLAGKSSYEQYF. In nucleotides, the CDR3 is TGTGCCAGCAGTGGGGGACTAGCGGGAAAAAGCTCCTACGAGCAGTACTTC.

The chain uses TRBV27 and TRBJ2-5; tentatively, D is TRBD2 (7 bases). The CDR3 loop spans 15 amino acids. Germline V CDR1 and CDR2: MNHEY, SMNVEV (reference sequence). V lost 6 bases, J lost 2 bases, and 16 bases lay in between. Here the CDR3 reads CASRPRGGSQETQYF. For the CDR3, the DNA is TGTGCCAGCAGGCCTCGCGGGGGCAGTCAAGAGACCCAGTACTTC.